Presented here are 30 T cell receptor beta chains from one specimen sequenced in a study of blood T cell repertoires in COVID-19. Profiled with immunoSEQ multiplex PCR; TCRdb holds only in-frame clones, not every one. This repertoire shows about 320,000 clones, 75% to 90% found once; its top ten account for about 5.2%. Specimen: PBMCs or T cells enriched from blood (not recorded which). These receptors were taken from a man in his 60s who had recovered from COVID-19.

The chain is built from TRBV5-1 and TRBJ2-4, with D uncertain. Germline loops: CDR1 SGHRS, CDR2 YFSETQ. Trimming cost V 0 bases and J 0 bases, with 4 bases left between them. This CDR3 contains 14 residues. CDR3 coding DNA: TGCGCCAGCAGCTTGGAACTAGCCAAAAACATTCAGTACTTC. Protein: CASSLELAKNIQYF.

This clone was picked up one time. V and J are TRBV6-2 or TRBV6-3 and TRBJ1-5, with D perhaps TRBD1 (5 bases). The CDR3 covers 16 residues. Germline-derived CDR1 and CDR2 are MNHEY and SVGEGT. Trimming removed 2 bases from V and 2 bases from J, with 13 bases in between. CDR3 residues: CASSYIGVGGNQPQHF. The CDR3 DNA follows: TGTGCCAGCAGTTACATAGGGGTCGGAGGCAATCAGCCCCAGCATTTT.

In regard to this clone: A read error may produce the germline difference seen at one junction end. This chain links TRBV6-1 with TRBJ2-3; D is possibly TRBD1 or TRBD2 (10 bases each). Germline loops: CDR1 MNHNS, CDR2 SASEGT. CDR3 length equals 16 residues. This CDR3 is CASSGTGGSLAGAINF. The CDR3 DNA follows: TGTGCCAGCAGTGGGACAGGGGGATCCCTAGCGGGAGCCATAAATTTT.

This clone has only one observation. The rearrangement links TRBV5-1 to TRBJ2-1, with TRBD2 matching 7 bases. The V gene's germline CDR1 is SGHRS and CDR2 YFSETQ. The CDR3 runs 14 residues. J lost 4 bases, V lost 5 bases, and 6 bases had no gene match. CDR3 protein: CASSKLAEYNEQFF. The CDR3 DNA is TGCGCCAGCAGTAAGCTAGCGGAGTACAATGAGCAGTTCTTC.

The J gene is TRBJ2-7, the V gene TRBV7-9; 10 bases are a match to TRBD2. V trimming: 0 bases; J trimming: 2 bases; junction bases outside the gene matches: 7. Looked up from germline, CDR1 is SEHNR and CDR2 is FQNEAQ (reference sequence). This CDR3 region has 17 residues. CDR3 DNA: TGTGCCAGCAGCTTAGCCAGCGGGAGGGCCGTAGCCTACGAGCAGTACTTC. It is translated as CASSLASGRAVAYEQYF.

V usage is TRBV11-2 and J usage is TRBJ2-5; no reliable D call. The CDR3 contains 14 residues. The germline gives CDR1 SGHAT, CDR2 FQNNGV. The germline V and J ends were trimmed by 1 base and 7 bases, with 13 bases remaining between them. The CDR3 sequence is CASSLALPPGTQYF. In nucleotides, the CDR3 is TGTGCCAGCAGCTTAGCTCTACCCCCCGGGACCCAGTACTTC.

V usage is TRBV18 and J usage is TRBJ2-7; 7 nucleotides line up with TRBD1. This CDR3 has 15 residues. V lost 5 bases to trimming and J lost 5 bases; unmatched junction nucleotides: 12. Germline V gene data show CDR1 as KGHSH and CDR2 as LQKENI. The CDR3 here is CASSELNRGSHEQYF. The CDR3 bases are TGTGCCAGCTCAGAACTTAACAGGGGTTCCCACGAGCAGTACTTC. Based on the CDR3 plus reference TRBV18 and TRBJ2-7, the full variable domain is NAGVMQNPRHLVRRRGQEARLRCSPMKGHSHVYWYRQLPEEGLKFMVYLQKENIIDESGMPKERFSAEFPKEGPSILRIQQVVRGDSAAYFCASSELNRGSHEQYFGPGTRLTVT.

The genes are TRBV28 and TRBJ2-7; 10 bases are shared with TRBD1. There are 15 residues in the CDR3. With V trimmed by 2 bases and J by 2 bases, 3 bases remained unmatched. The germline V gene has CDR1 MDHEN and CDR2 SYDVKM. CDR3 bases: TGTGCCAGCAGTTTAATGGGACAGGGGCCCTACGAGCAGTACTTC. Protein sequence: CASSLMGQGPYEQYF.

Only one count was recorded for this clone. The chain links TRBV3-1 (or the pseudogene TRBV3-2) to TRBJ2-4, with TRBD2 matching 8 bases. The CDR3 loop spans 15 amino acids. The germline V gene encodes CDR1 LGHDT and CDR2 YNNKEL (reference sequence). V shed 6 bases, J shed 8 bases, and the junction held 12 bases outside the gene matches. As DNA, the CDR3 is TGTGCCAGCAGTCACCTTGCGGGAGGTGGGGACATTCAGTACTTC. Encoded protein: CASSHLAGGGDIQYF.

Turning to this clone: A read error may produce the germline difference seen at one junction end. The chain employs TRBV7-7 and TRBJ2-5, with 14 bases identical to TRBD2. The CDR3 totals 17 residues. Germline V gene lookup returns CDR1 SSHAT and CDR2 FNYEAQ (reference sequence). The CDR3: CASSLGLAGAPPETQYF. CDR3 DNA: TGTGCTAGCAGCTTGGGACTAGCGGGAGCTCCCCCGGAGACCCAGTACTTC.

The chain is built from TRBV6-5 and TRBJ2-7, with a possible D match to TRBD1 (6 bases). There are 14 residues in the CDR3. Germline CDR1 MNHEY, CDR2 SVGAGI. V was shortened by 1 base and J by 2 bases, with 9 bases between the two germline ends. The CDR3, as DNA: TGTGCCAGCAGTTACTGGGACAATCCCTACGAGCAGTACTTC. Its translation is CASSYWDNPYEQYF.

The chain couples TRBV9 to TRBJ1-4, with 12 bases matching TRBD1. The CDR3 contains 16 residues. Germline V gives CDR1 SGDLS, CDR2 YYNGEE. The V gene end was trimmed by 3 bases and the J gene end by 5 bases; junction bases not matched to a gene: 5. The CDR3 DNA follows: TGTGCCAGCAGCGCGGGACAGGGGGCGCGGAATGAAAAACTGTTTTTT. Amino acids: CASSAGQGARNEKLFF. The variable domain in full, with the rest retrieved from reference TRBV9 and TRBJ1-4, is DSGVTQTPKHLITATGQRVTLRCSPRSGDLSVYWYQQSLDQGLQFLIQYYNGEERAKGNILERFSAQQFPDLHSELNLSSLELGDSALYFCASSAGQGARNEKLFFGSGTQLSVL.

The chain is built from TRBV5-4 and TRBJ1-6, with TRBD1 identical over 7 bases. J gave up 13 bases and V 4 bases, and 8 bases lay outside the gene matches. The V gene's germline CDR1 is SGHNT and CDR2 YYREEE (reference sequence). This CDR3 is built from 13 residues. The DNA of the CDR3 is TGTGCCAGCAGCGGGGGACAGCCGTCCCCCCTCCACTTT. Its protein is CASSGGQPSPLHF. The variable domain in full, with the rest retrieved from reference TRBV5-4 and TRBJ1-6, is ETGVTQSPTHLIKTRGQQVTLRCSSQSGHNTVSWYQQALGQGPQFIFQYYREEENGRGNFPPRFSGLQFPNYSSELNVNALELDDSALYLCASSGGQPSPLHFGNGTRLTVT.

This clone came up once. The junction does not match germline at one end; this may be a read error. The chain uses TRBV3-1 (or the pseudogene TRBV3-2) and TRBJ1-2; 7 bases agree with TRBD1. The CDR3 covers 14 residues. Germline values: CDR1 LGHDT, CDR2 YNNKEL (reference sequence). CDR3 amino acids: CASTAADRNSGYTF. The CDR3 DNA reads as TGTGCCAGCACCGCGGCGGACAGGAACTCTGGCTACACCTTC.

This clone was recorded once. Other DNA sequences in the same sample also yield this CDR3. The J gene is TRBJ1-3, the V gene TRBV9, with a possible D match to TRBD1 (6 bases). Germline CDR1 and CDR2: SGDLS and YYNGEE. CDR3 size: 14 residues. V gave up 2 bases and J gave up 4 bases, with 10 bases separating them. The CDR3 reads CASSVRGGGNTIYF. CDR3 sequence (DNA): TGTGCCAGCAGCGTCCGTGGGGGCGGAAACACCATATATTTT.

The V gene is TRBV4-1, the J gene TRBJ2-1; D possibly corresponds to TRBD2 (6 bases). V was clipped by 3 bases and J by 3 bases, with 15 bases between them. The germline CDR1 and CDR2 sequences are MGHRA and YSYEKL. There are 16 residues in the CDR3. CDR3 sequence (DNA): TGCGCCAGCAGCCAGACCGGGGGTTACCTCTACAATGAGCAGTTCTTC. Translating it yields CASSQTGGYLYNEQFF.

The chain links TRBV29-1 to TRBJ1-4, with a tentative D call TRBD1 (5 bases). The CDR3 totals 15 residues. Germline loops: CDR1 SQVTM, CDR2 ANQGSEA. The V gene lost 1 base and the J gene lost 1 base, with 10 bases spanning the gap. The CDR3 DNA sequence: TGCAGCGTTGAAGTTACAGGAGTAACTAATGAAAAACTGTTTTTT. It specifies CSVEVTGVTNEKLFF.

This clone was detected once. The rearrangement uses TRBV5-1 and TRBJ2-1; 7 positions agree with TRBD1. This CDR3 comprises 15 residues. Per the germline V gene, CDR1 is SGHRS and CDR2 is YFSETQ. V lost 3 bases, J lost 2 bases, and 5 bases stayed unmatched. The CDR3 here is CASSSEQGPYNEQFF. The CDR3 DNA is TGCGCCAGCAGCTCAGAACAGGGGCCCTACAATGAGCAGTTCTTC.

This chain uses TRBV7-9 with TRBJ2-7; 13 bases fit TRBD2. CDR1 is SEHNR, CDR2 FQNEAQ, per germline (reference sequence). The CDR3 totals 16 residues. The J segment lost 3 bases and the V segment lost 1 base, leaving 3 bases of the junction unmatched. The DNA for the CDR3 is TGTGCCAGCAGCTTAGGGGGGACTAGCGGGATCTACGAGCAGTACTTC. The encoded protein is CASSLGGTSGIYEQYF.

The chain has TRBV7-9 and TRBJ1-2; D might be TRBD1 (5 bases). The length of the CDR3 is 15 residues. Per the germline V gene, CDR1 is SEHNR and CDR2 is FQNEAQ (reference sequence). Trimming cost V 1 base and J 4 bases, with 13 bases left between them. In nucleotides, the CDR3 is TGTGCCAGCAGCTTAGATTGGGGCTCCCTCTATGGCTACACCTTC. The encoded protein is CASSLDWGSLYGYTF. Supplemented by reference TRBV7-9 and TRBJ1-2, the full variable domain reads DTGVSQNPRHKITKRGQNVTFRCDPISEHNRLYWYRQTLGQGPEFLTYFQNEAQLEKSRLLSDRFSAERPKGSFSTLEIQRTEQGDSAMYLCASSLDWGSLYGYTFGSGTRLTVV.

CDR3 amino acids: CASSFGQGITEAFF. In DNA form, the CDR3 reads TGCGCCAGCAGCTTCGGACAGGGTATTACTGAAGCTTTCTTT. The chain couples TRBV5-1 to TRBJ1-1; 8 nucleotides line up with TRBD1. The CDR3 totals 14 residues. With V trimmed by 2 bases and J by 5 bases, 5 bases remained unmatched. CDR1 SGHRS and CDR2 YFSETQ come from the germline V gene.

J is TRBJ1-5 and V is TRBV10-2; D ambiguous. The length of the CDR3 is 12 residues. V was shortened by 3 bases and J by 9 bases, with 9 bases between the two germline ends. Germline V gene data show CDR1 as WSHSY and CDR2 as SAAADI. CDR3 in DNA: TGCGCCAGCAGTGAATTGCGCTTGCCCCAGCATTTT. Its translation: CASSELRLPQHF.

The V call is TRBV7-6, the J call TRBJ2-5, with TRBD2 matching 10 bases. The germline V gene encodes CDR1 SGHVS and CDR2 FNYEAQ. This CDR3 comprises 16 residues. V dropped 1 base and J dropped 5; count of bases not matched to a gene: 7. The CDR3 protein is CASSLGHLSGRETQYF. CDR3 in DNA: TGTGCCAGCAGCTTAGGTCATCTTAGCGGGAGGGAGACCCAGTACTTC.

The chain links TRBV30 to TRBJ1-4; D perhaps matches TRBD1 (5 bases). CDR1 is GTSNPN and CDR2 is SVGIG in the germline V gene (reference sequence). Trimming stripped 5 bases from V and 8 bases from J, with 15 bases between. The CDR3 is 13 residues long. The CDR3 DNA is TGTGCCTGGGCGGACATTCCTTCCGAAAAACTGTTTTTT. Its translation: CAWADIPSEKLFF.

This chain joins TRBV12-2 and TRBJ1-5; the D call in the table, TRBD1, was not verified against the DNA. TRBV12-2 is classified as a pseudogene. The CDR3 has 16 residues. The CDR3 sequence: CASRPLRDRANQPQHF. Written as DNA, the CDR3 is TGTGCAAGTCGCCCCCTTCGGGACAGGGCAAATCAGCCCCAGCATTTT.

The chain links TRBV28 to TRBJ1-2, with TRBD1 as a possible D gene (6 bases). The CDR3 is made up of 13 amino acids. Trimming left V 3 bases short and J 8 bases short, with 13 bases between. Germline CDR1 reads MDHEN; CDR2 reads SYDVKM. CDR3 loop: CASSLGGARGYTF. In DNA, the CDR3 is TGTGCCAGCAGTTTGGGGGGGGCGCGGGGCTACACCTTC.

V is TRBV19 and J is TRBJ2-7, with 7 bases that match TRBD2. CDR3 length equals 14 residues. Per germline, CDR1 LNHDA and CDR2 SQIVND (reference sequence). The V gene end was trimmed by 3 bases and the J gene end by 5 bases; junction bases not matched to a gene: 7. CDR3 protein: CASSIGGSHHEQYF. CDR3 sequence (DNA): TGTGCCAGTAGTATTGGCGGGAGCCACCACGAGCAGTACTTC.

The rearrangement uses TRBV6-6 and TRBJ2-7; 7 nucleotides agree with TRBD1. V shed 4 bases and J 7 bases; nucleotides not matched to a gene: 16. This CDR3 is built from 16 residues. Germline V gene sequence: CDR1 MNHNY, CDR2 SVGAGI (reference sequence). Here the CDR3 reads CASSLDRARVMREQYF. The CDR3 nucleotides read TGTGCCAGCAGTTTAGACAGGGCAAGGGTTATGAGGGAGCAGTACTTC.

V usage is TRBV5-1 and J usage is TRBJ1-5; D perhaps matches TRBD1 (6 bases). Trimming stripped 4 bases from V and 4 bases from J, with 9 bases between. The CDR3 is 13 residues long. CDR1 is SGHRS and CDR2 is YFSETQ in the germline V gene. The CDR3 DNA reads as TGCGCCAGCAGCCCGGACAGTAATCAGCCCCAGCATTTT. Translated, it gives CASSPDSNQPQHF.

The chain recombines TRBV7-3 with TRBJ2-3, with TRBD2 matching over 9 bases. The junction had 8 bases not matched to a gene; V was cut back by 5 bases and J by 5 bases. Germline values: CDR1 SGHTA, CDR2 FQGTGA. The CDR3 runs to 15 residues. CDR3 sequence: CASSPAGGSVDTQYF. The CDR3 DNA follows: TGTGCCAGCAGCCCAGCGGGAGGTAGCGTAGATACGCAGTATTTT. Full variable domain (outside the CDR3, taken from reference TRBV7-3 and TRBJ2-3): GAGVSQTPSNKVTEKGKYVELRCDPISGHTALYWYRQSLGQGPEFLIYFQGTGAADDSGLPNDRFFAVRPEGSVSTLKIQRTERGDSAVYLCASSPAGGSVDTQYFGPGTRLTVL.